In this sample, the clone carrying this TCR beta chain turned up a few times. Its target is unknown. The CDR3 consists of 13 residues. The V and J ends lost 2 bases and 4 bases respectively, with 9 bases between them. CDR1 is SGHVS and CDR2 is FNYEAQ in the germline V gene. TCRdb's table, derived via immunoSEQ multiplex PCR, lists solely in-frame clones and lacks some. There are 70,000 to 95,000 clones in the sample; about 90% occur only once, and 6.9% lies in the top ten. The data were obtained in a study of T cell responses to AZD1222 COVID-19 vaccine. Study-level findings and limits: Spike was spanned by vaccine-associated CD4 TCRs, with dominance at 160-218 and 743-854. Seropositive at baseline were only 5 to 7 AZD1222 recipients.

The sequencing used peripheral blood, collected 28 days after the second AZD1222 dose. The V gene is TRBV7-6, the J gene TRBJ2-7; D is uncertain. This TCR came from an adult who received the AZD1222 COVID-19 vaccine. The DNA for the CDR3 is TGTGCCAGCAGCTTAAGCACAGAGTACGAGCAGTACTTC. It specifies CASSLSTEYEQYF.